This T cell receptor (beta chain) was captured by sequencing in a study of T cell repertoires in cytomegalovirus infection. Study information: Carrying CMV and the relevant HLA type showed in public TCR beta signatures.

The germline V gene encodes CDR1 DFQATT and CDR2 SNEGSKA (reference sequence). With V trimmed by 3 bases and J by 7 bases, 10 bases remained unmatched. CDR3 length equals 14 residues. With respect to this clonotype: The antigen is not known.

Broader study findings: Of the TCR beta families, the public ones yielded a cumulative frequency that identified carriers of CMV plus the relevant HLA. Predominance within the ex vivo response was attributable to HLA-C-restricted CMV-specific TCR beta clonotypes.

TCRdb re-analysed the reads in MiXCR, keeping a single row per CDR3 protein. The table records around 230,000 distinct CDR3 sequences, around 40% of them present only once. The clonotype originates from a human donor in good health (CMV status not recorded). Some clones in this sample may be carry-over from other donors' samples. The sequenced sample was CD8+ T cells from cultured PBMCs, obtained from culture after CMV antigen stimulation. The chain couples TRBV20-1 to TRBJ2-7; 9 bases fit TRBD1. CDR3 in DNA: TGCAGTGCTAGTCCCGGGACAGGGTTCGGGGAGCAGTACTTC. This encodes CSASPGTGFGEQYF.